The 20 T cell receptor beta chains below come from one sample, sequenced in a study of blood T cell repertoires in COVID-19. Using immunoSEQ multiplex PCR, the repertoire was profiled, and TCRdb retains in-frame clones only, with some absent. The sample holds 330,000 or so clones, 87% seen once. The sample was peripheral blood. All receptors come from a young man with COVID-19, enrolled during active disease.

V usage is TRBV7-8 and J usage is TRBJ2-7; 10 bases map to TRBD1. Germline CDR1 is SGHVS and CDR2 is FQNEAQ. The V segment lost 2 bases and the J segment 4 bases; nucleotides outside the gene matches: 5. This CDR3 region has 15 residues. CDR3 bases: TGTGCCAGCAGCTTAACCCGGGACAGGGGTTACGAGCAGTACTTC. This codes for CASSLTRDRGYEQYF.

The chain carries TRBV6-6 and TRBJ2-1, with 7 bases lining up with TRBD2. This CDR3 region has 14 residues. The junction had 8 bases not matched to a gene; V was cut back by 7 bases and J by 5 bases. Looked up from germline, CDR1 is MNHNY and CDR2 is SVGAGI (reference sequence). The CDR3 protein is CASILTGTNNEQFF. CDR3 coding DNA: TGTGCCAGCATCCTCACCGGGACTAACAATGAGCAGTTCTTC.

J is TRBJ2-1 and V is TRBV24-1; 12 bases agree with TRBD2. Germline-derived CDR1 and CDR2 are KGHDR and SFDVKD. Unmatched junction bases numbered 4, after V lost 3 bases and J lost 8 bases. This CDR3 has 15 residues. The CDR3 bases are TGTGCCACCAGTGATCAGACTAGCGGGAGTGATGAGCAGTTCTTC. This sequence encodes CATSDQTSGSDEQFF.

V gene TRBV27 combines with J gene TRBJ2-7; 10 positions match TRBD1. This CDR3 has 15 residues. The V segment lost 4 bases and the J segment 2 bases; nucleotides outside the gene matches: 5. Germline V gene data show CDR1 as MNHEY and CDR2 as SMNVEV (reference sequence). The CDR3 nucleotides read TGTGCCAGCAGTTCTCAGGACAGGGGGACCTACGAGCAGTACTTC. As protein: CASSSQDRGTYEQYF.

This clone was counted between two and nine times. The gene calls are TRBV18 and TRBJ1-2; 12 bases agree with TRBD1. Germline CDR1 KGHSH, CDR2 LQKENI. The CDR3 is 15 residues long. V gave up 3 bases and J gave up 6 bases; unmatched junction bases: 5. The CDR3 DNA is TGTGCCAGCTCACCTGGGACAGGGGGCAATGATGGCTACACCTTC. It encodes CASSPGTGGNDGYTF.

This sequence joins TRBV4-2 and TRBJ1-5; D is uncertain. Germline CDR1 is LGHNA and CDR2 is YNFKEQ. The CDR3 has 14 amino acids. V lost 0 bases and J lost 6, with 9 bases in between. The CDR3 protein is CASSQDPSSQPQHF. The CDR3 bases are TGTGCCAGCAGCCAAGATCCCTCCTCTCAGCCCCAGCATTTT.

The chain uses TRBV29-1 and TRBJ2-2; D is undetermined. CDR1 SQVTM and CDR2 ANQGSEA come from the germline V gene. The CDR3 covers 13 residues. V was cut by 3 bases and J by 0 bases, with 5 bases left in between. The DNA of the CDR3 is TGCAGCGTTGATCGCGCGAACACCGGGGAGCTGTTTTTT. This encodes CSVDRANTGELFF.

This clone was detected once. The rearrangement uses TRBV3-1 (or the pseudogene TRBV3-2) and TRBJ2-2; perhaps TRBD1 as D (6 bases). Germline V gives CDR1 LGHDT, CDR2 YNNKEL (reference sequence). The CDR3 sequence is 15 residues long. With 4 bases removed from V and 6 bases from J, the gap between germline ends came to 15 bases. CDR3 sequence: CASSLLISGAGELFF. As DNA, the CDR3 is TGTGCCAGCAGCCTCCTGATATCAGGGGCCGGGGAGCTGTTTTTT.

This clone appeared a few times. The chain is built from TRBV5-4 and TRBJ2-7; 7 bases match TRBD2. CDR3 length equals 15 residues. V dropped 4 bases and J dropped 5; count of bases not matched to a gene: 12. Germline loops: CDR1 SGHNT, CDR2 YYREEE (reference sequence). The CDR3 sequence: CASSLSGGSIDEQYF. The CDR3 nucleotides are TGTGCCAGCAGCCTGTCGGGCGGGAGCATCGACGAGCAGTACTTC.

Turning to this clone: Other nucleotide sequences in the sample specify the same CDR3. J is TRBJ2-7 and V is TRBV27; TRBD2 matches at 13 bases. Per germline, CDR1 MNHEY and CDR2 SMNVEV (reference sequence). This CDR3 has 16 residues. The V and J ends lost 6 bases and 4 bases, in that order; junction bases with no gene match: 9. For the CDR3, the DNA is TGTGCCAGCAGCCTTGGACTAGCGGGAGCCTTTTACGAGCAGTACTTC. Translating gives CASSLGLAGAFYEQYF.

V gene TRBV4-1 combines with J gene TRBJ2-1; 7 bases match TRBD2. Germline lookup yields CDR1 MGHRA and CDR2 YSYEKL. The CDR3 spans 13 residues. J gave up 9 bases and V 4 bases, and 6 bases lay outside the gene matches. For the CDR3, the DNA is TGCGCCAGCAGCCCAGCGGCGGGAGTTGAGCAGTTCTTC. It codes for CASSPAAGVEQFF.

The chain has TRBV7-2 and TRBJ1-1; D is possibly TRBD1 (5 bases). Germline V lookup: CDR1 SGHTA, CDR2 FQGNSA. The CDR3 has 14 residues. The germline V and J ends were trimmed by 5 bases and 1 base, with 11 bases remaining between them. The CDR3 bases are TGTGCCAGCAGCCCTAGACAGACGAACACTGAAGCTTTCTTT. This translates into CASSPRQTNTEAFF.

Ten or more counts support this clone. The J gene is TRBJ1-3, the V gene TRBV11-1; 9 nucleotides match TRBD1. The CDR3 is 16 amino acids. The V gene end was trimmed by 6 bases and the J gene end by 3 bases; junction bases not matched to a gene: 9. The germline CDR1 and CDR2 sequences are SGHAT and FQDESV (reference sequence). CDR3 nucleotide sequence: TGTGCCAGCAGAACCGGGACAGGGTACGATGGAAACACCATATATTTT. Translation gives CASRTGTGYDGNTIYF.

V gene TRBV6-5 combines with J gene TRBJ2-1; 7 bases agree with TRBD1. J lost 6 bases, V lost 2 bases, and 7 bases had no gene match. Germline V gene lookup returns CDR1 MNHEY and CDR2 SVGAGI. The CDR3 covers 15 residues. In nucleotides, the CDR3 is TGTGCCAGCAGTTACACTAAGACAGGGCTCAATGAGCAGTTCTTC. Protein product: CASSYTKTGLNEQFF.

The CDR3 DNA is TGTGCCAGCAGCTTGACAGGGGGGAGTTTGGAGACCCAGTACTTC. This translates into CASSLTGGSLETQYF. The rearrangement links TRBV7-2 to TRBJ2-5; 9 positions match TRBD1. Germline V gene data show CDR1 as SGHTA and CDR2 as FQGNSA. Trimming cost V 3 bases and J 5 bases; bases outside gene matches: 7. This CDR3 has 15 amino acids. The entire variable domain, with the rest obtained from reference TRBV7-2 and TRBJ2-5, is as follows: GAGVSQSPSNKVTEKGKDVELRCDPISGHTALYWYRQSLGQGLEFLIYFQGNSAPDKSGLPSDRFSAERTGGSVSTLTIQRTQQEDSAVYLCASSLTGGSLETQYFGPGTRLLVL.

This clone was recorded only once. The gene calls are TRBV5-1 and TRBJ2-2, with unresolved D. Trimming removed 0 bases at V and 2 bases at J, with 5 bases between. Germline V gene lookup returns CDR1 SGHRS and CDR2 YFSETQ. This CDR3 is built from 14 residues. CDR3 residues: CASSLAPNTGELFF. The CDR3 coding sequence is TGCGCCAGCAGCTTGGCCCCAAACACCGGGGAGCTGTTTTTT.

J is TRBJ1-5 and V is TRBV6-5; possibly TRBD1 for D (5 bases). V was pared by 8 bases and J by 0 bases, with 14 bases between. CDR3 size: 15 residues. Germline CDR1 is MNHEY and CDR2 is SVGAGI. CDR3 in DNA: TGTGCCAGCCGATATGGAACAGGTAGCAATCAGCCCCAGCATTTT. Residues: CASRYGTGSNQPQHF.

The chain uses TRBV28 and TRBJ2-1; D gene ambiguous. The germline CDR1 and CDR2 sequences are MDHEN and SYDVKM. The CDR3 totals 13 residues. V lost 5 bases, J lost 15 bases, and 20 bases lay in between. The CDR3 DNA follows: TGTGCCAGCAGTACCCCCTCTCCACCCTCGGGGTTCTTC. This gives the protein CASSTPSPPSGFF.

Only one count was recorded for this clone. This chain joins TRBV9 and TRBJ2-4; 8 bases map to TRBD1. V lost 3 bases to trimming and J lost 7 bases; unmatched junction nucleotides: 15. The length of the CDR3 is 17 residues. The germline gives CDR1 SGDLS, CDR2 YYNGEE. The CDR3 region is CASSETPGQGRNNIQYF. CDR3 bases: TGTGCCAGCAGCGAGACCCCTGGACAGGGCAGGAATAACATTCAGTACTTC.

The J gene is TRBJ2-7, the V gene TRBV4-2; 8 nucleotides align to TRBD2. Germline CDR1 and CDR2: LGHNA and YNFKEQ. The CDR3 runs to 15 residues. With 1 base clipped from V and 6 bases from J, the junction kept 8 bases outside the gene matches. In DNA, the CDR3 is TGTGCCAGCAGCCAAGTGGAGCGGGAGTTGGGCGAGCAGTACTTC. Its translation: CASSQVERELGEQYF.